This T cell receptor (beta chain) stems from a study of OX40 agonist ivuxolimab in advanced cancers. Study overall: Hepatocellular carcinoma, melanoma, renal cell or head and neck cancer occurred in dose-escalation patients.

The germline CDR1 and CDR2 sequences are MGHRA and YSYEKL. The CDR3 is 12 amino acids. Trimming pared 1 base from V and 6 bases from J, leaving 4 bases between. With respect to this clone: Its antigen is unidentified.

Repertoires were generated with immunoSEQ multiplex PCR, while TCRdb's copy carries only in-frame clones and drops some. Counted here are 70,000 to 95,000 clones, less than 95% occurring once; the ten biggest clones make up under 0.35%. Study observations and caveats: CD8+ T cells showed, on average, more clonal expansion than CD4+ cells.

The starting material was CD4+ or CD8+ T cells sorted from blood, obtained in a trial of the OX40 agonist ivuxolimab. The chain carries TRBV4-1 and TRBJ1-5; D remains unclear. The origin of this receptor is an adult with an advanced solid tumor such as melanoma, head and neck, liver or kidney cancer. The CDR3 reads CASSQAGQPQHF. Here the CDR3 DNA reads TGCGCCAGCAGCCAAGCTGGTCAGCCCCAGCATTTT.